The clone carrying this T cell receptor (beta chain) was recorded a few times. Its antigen is currently unknown. Preparation of TCR beta libraries was done by quantitative 5'-RACE with molecular barcodes. TCRdb re-called the 5' RACE reads through MiXCR, storing one row per CDR3 protein. The sample lists 800,000 to 900,000 distinct CDR3 sequences; 12% were seen once. The ends were cut back, 0 bases at V and 3 bases at J, with 9 bases in the middle. Germline CDR1 SQVTM, CDR2 ANQGSEA. This CDR3 is 13 amino acids long. The source of the sample is a study of CD8 T cells in ankylosing spondylitis. Points from the study as a whole: A TCR beta motif made of eight highly homologous variants seemed typical of ankylosing spondylitis blood.

This receptor was identified in a male donor with ankylosing spondylitis. This chain joins TRBV29-1 and TRBJ2-7, with D hard to call. The sequenced material came from blood, either unsorted or a sorted T cell fraction (not recorded which). The CDR3: CSVEDLKDYEQYF. In DNA form, the CDR3 reads TGCAGCGTTGAAGATTTAAAAGACTACGAGCAGTACTTC.